This TCR beta chain appears in the sequencing data of a study of blood T cell repertoires in COVID-19. Overall study context: PBMCs, B-cell-depleted T cells, or T cells provided the cDNA or gDNA that made up the material.

The table came from immunoSEQ multiplex PCR; TCRdb's copy has only in-frame clones and leaves some out. Of 150,000 to 160,000 clones listed, 75% to 90% are singletons. CDR1 is MNHEY, CDR2 SVGAGI, per germline. There are 14 residues in the CDR3. Trimming took off 6 bases at V and 13 bases at J, with 24 bases between the two ends. The source material was peripheral blood. The J gene is TRBJ1-2, the V gene TRBV6-5; D remains unclear. The clonotype was recovered from a woman between 70 and 85 years old with acute or convalescent COVID-19. The DNA of the CDR3 is TGTGCCAGCAGCCCCCTGATGGAAAGGAGCGCATTCACCTTC. It specifies CASSPLMERSAFTF.